The TCR beta chain described here comes from a study of blood T cell repertoires in COVID-19 (dated by TCRdb to 2018 to 2021). Turning to the overall study: The collaborator samples originated in the United States, Italy and Spain and spanned the acute and convalescent phases of COVID-19. The prospective study material was composed of cDNA or gDNA derived from T cells, B-cell-depleted T cells, or PBMCs. Deeply sampled blood TCRbeta repertoires from subjects exposed to, actively infected with, or recovered from COVID-19 were included in the dataset. The repertoires were made available in a free public database intended to serve as a resource for research on the immune response to SARS-CoV-2. Samples came from the ongoing ImmuneRACE study (first 160 participants) plus 1,254 subjects from 6 global collaborators. Nearly every sample came with metadata listing a de-identified subject ID, COVID-19 status, age in years and sex. Where HLA class I and class II types were available, the types were taken from metadata supplied by the sample provider, not from assay-based typing.

The CDR3 sequence holds 13 residues, the cysteine and phenylalanine included. Just the 39-base CDR3 DNA is kept, in frame starting at base 1. The germline V gene gives CDR1 as SGDLS and CDR2 as YYNGEE. V sheds 0 bases and J sheds 4 bases, leaving 5 bases between their ends. Notes on this clone: The target of this receptor is not known. Base qualities are not provided; no much larger clone lies one nucleotide away.

Collaborating institutions collected whole blood in K2EDTA tubes following their own protocols. For TCRbeta analysis, collaborator samples were shipped as frozen whole blood, as isolated PBMCs, or as DNA extracted from either sample type. TCRbeta CDR3 regions were amplified from genomic DNA by means of the immunoSEQ Assay, a bias-controlled multiplex PCR. The original pipeline was this. The number of nucleated cells in each sample was estimated by amplification of reference gene primers within the assay. Sequence reads were collapsed and filtered to measure the absolute abundance of every unique TCRbeta CDR3 rearrangement. For each sample, productive Simpson clonality was calculated as the square root of Simpson's diversity index across productive rearrangements. TCRdb provides this immuneACCESS table in a form limited to in-frame rearrangements. Some clones are lacking; in checked studies, under half of them reflect an unresolved V gene, and why the rest are absent is not known. Clone size and the V and J calls come from that table; the DNA yielded D and trimming. Across this sample there are more than 45,000 clones, with 85% to 90% seen only once. Jointly, the top ten make up 12% to 15% of the sample.

On the study overall, not on this receptor specifically: The quantity of clinical and demographic metadata differed by source and by participant and was supplied without curation.

This chain joins TRBV9 to TRBJ2-1; a tentative D match to TRBD2 spans 5 bases. This TCR was recovered from a man between 65 and 79 years old with acute or convalescent COVID-19. The material sequenced was peripheral blood. The encoded CDR3 is CASSVGEYNEQFF. The bases are TGTGCCAGCAGCGTAGGGGAGTACAATGAGCAGTTCTTC. Joined to the reference TRBV9 and TRBJ2-1 proteins, this CDR3 gives the full variable domain: DSGVTQTPKHLITATGQRVTLRCSPRSGDLSVYWYQQSLDQGLQFLIQYYNGEERAKGNILERFSAQQFPDLHSELNLSSLELGDSALYFCASSVGEYNEQFFGPGTRLTVL.